This paragraph covers one TCR beta chain sequence. Its antigen is currently unknown. The data were produced by immunoSEQ multiplex PCR, yet TCRdb's version contains in-frame clones alone and is incomplete. The table records tens of thousands of clones, more than 70% of them present only once. The data derive from a study of graft-versus-host responses after intestinal transplantation. Study as a whole: Multivisceral, liver-intestinal, or isolated intestinal grafts went to recipients. Each patient got anti-thymocyte globulin induction, then tacrolimus and steroids for about 3 years. Study results and caveats: Analysis identified GvH clones in recipient marrow, with some appearing first in ileum or blood. Across patients carrying graft-donor T cell macrochimerism, allografts held high graft-versus-host to host-versus-graft clonal ratios.

The clonotype was recovered from a human donor who was the organ donor for an intestinal transplant. The sample consisted of unstimulated CD4+ T cells sorted from spleen or lymph node cells, taken before transplant.

The CDR3 nucleotides read TGCGCCAGCAGCCAAGAATCTCTAGCGGGAGGGCCCCACGAGACCCAGTACTTC. It yields the protein CASSQESLAGGPHETQYF. V is TRBV4-1 and J is TRBJ2-5; 12 bases are a match to TRBD2. Looked up from germline, CDR1 is MGHRA and CDR2 is YSYEKL. With 0 bases clipped from V and 5 bases from J, the junction kept 10 bases outside the gene matches. This CDR3 is built from 18 residues.